Each of the 16 T cell receptor beta chains below was sequenced from the same sample in a study of shared clonotypes between healthy human individuals. Naive-designated CD8 cells lacked CD45RO, were positively enriched for CCR7, and omitted terminally differentiated effector memory CD45RA+ cells. Assay used: immunoSEQ multiplex PCR; TCRdb lists only in-frame clones, some missing. Of about 1,800,000 clones detected, about 95% appear once; the ten largest clones hold around 1.2%. The material sequenced was naive CD8+ T cells sorted from blood. These receptors were collected from a man between 18 and 35 years old in good health.

The CDR3 region is CASSPIDRGILYEQYF. CDR3 bases: TGTGCCAGCAGTCCTATCGACAGGGGAATTCTCTACGAGCAGTACTTC. This chain links TRBV27 with TRBJ2-7; TRBD1 agrees at 8 bases. Germline V gene lookup returns CDR1 MNHEY and CDR2 SMNVEV (reference sequence). CDR3 length: 16 amino acids. The junction had 12 bases not matched to a gene; V was cut back by 5 bases and J by 3 bases.

CDR3 region: CASSQESSRFADEQYF. For the CDR3, the DNA is TGCGCCAGCAGCCAAGAATCCAGCCGATTTGCGGACGAGCAGTACTTC. The rearrangement uses TRBV4-1 and TRBJ2-7; the D is unclear. Germline V gives CDR1 MGHRA, CDR2 YSYEKL. Between the trimmed V and J ends, which lost 0 bases and 5 bases, there was a span of 17 bases. There are 16 residues in the CDR3.

This chain links TRBV27 with TRBJ2-1; D possibly corresponds to TRBD2 (5 bases). CDR1 is MNHEY, CDR2 SMNVEV, per germline (reference sequence). Trimming left V 6 bases short and J 5 bases short, with 8 bases between. The CDR3 contains 12 residues. CDR3 bases: TGTGCCAGCAGCCGAGGGCACAATGAGCAGTTCTTC. Amino acids: CASSRGHNEQFF.

V gene TRBV9 combines with J gene TRBJ2-7, with unresolved D. The CDR3 is 13 amino acids. V lost 3 bases, J lost 3 bases, and 10 bases lay in between. Germline V CDR1 and CDR2: SGDLS, YYNGEE. For the CDR3, the DNA is TGTGCCAGCAGCGGCCCCATTGGCTACGAGCAGTACTTC. Translation gives CASSGPIGYEQYF.

CDR3 coding DNA: TGTGCCAGTAGTCTTTCGTCAGGACAGGGAGTTTTTTATGGCTACACCTTC. Protein product: CASSLSSGQGVFYGYTF. The chain carries TRBV19 and TRBJ1-2, with TRBD1 matching over 8 bases. From germline, CDR1 is LNHDA and CDR2 SQIVND (reference sequence). The CDR3 sequence is 17 residues long. Trimming at V came to 5 bases and at J to 5 bases, leaving 16 bases not matched to a gene.

The CDR3 DNA follows: TGCGCCAGCAGCCAAGATACCGAGACAGGGGACACTGAAGCTTTCTTT. Amino acids: CASSQDTETGDTEAFF. V and J are TRBV4-3 and TRBJ1-1; TRBD1 agrees at 8 bases. Germline assignment: CDR1 LGHNA and CDR2 YSLEER. The CDR3 totals 16 residues. J lost 3 bases, V lost 0 bases, and 6 bases had no gene match.

Notes on this clone: In the same sample, other DNA sequences code for this CDR3. The chain has TRBV4-3 and TRBJ2-7; D remains ambiguous. CDR3 length equals 13 residues. Trimming pared 4 bases from V and 4 bases from J, leaving 11 bases between. Germline CDR1 is LGHNA and CDR2 is YSLEER. CDR3 nucleotides: TGCGCCAGCAGCCCCAGTTTGGGGTACGAGCAGTACTTC. Protein: CASSPSLGYEQYF.

CDR3 nucleotides: TGTGCCAGCAGCTTAGTTGATAGTTCAGATCAGCCCCAGCATTTT. Its protein product is CASSLVDSSDQPQHF. The rearrangement uses TRBV7-9 and TRBJ1-5; D unclear. V lost 1 base to trimming and J lost 5 bases, with 12 bases between them. Germline CDR1 and CDR2: SEHNR and FQNEAQ (reference sequence). This CDR3 is 15 amino acids long.

In regard to this clone: Other DNA sequences in this sample translate to the same CDR3. The chain employs TRBV19 and TRBJ1-2; D remains unclear. The germline gives CDR1 LNHDA, CDR2 SQIVND (reference sequence). The V end lost 0 bases, the J end lost 2 bases, and 10 bases lay between the germline ends. This CDR3 contains 15 residues. CDR3 sequence: CASSIDSPANYGYTF. The CDR3 DNA is TGTGCCAGTAGTATAGATAGTCCGGCGAACTATGGCTACACCTTC.

The chain carries TRBV5-1 and TRBJ1-1, with D perhaps TRBD1 (5 bases). The CDR3 sequence is 16 residues long. The V end lost 3 bases, the J end lost 6 bases, and 21 bases lay between the germline ends. Germline loops: CDR1 SGHRS, CDR2 YFSETQ. CDR3 nucleotides: TGCGCCAGCAGCTCGAAAGGGGACCTCTGGGAGGCTGAAGCTTTCTTT. Protein product: CASSSKGDLWEAEAFF.

This chain joins TRBV4-3 and TRBJ2-7; 13 nucleotides agree with TRBD2. The V and J ends lost 1 base and 3 bases, in that order; junction bases with no gene match: 9. CDR3 length: 18 amino acids. In germline, CDR1 is LGHNA, CDR2 YSLEER. As DNA, the CDR3 is TGCGCCAGCAGCCAAGGGACTAGCGGGAGTGGGGGGGACTACGAGCAGTACTTC. Residues: CASSQGTSGSGGDYEQYF.

The chain employs TRBV6-5 and TRBJ1-1; D perhaps matches TRBD1 (6 bases). Trimming took 0 bases from V and 5 from J, leaving 16 bases between them. CDR3 length: 16 residues. Germline V gene data show CDR1 as MNHEY and CDR2 as SVGAGI. DNA of the CDR3: TGTGCCAGCAGTTACTCGACGCACAGGGTATGGACTGAAGCTTTCTTT. It yields the protein CASSYSTHRVWTEAFF.

The V gene is TRBV4-3, the J gene TRBJ2-3; D gene unclear. The CDR3 is 15 residues long. From germline, CDR1 is LGHNA and CDR2 YSLEER. Trimming cost V 4 bases and J 3 bases, with 14 bases left between them. For the CDR3, the DNA is TGCGCCAGCAGCCTTACCCCAGATTTGACAGATACGCAGTATTTT. Translated, it gives CASSLTPDLTDTQYF.

This chain joins TRBV5-1 and TRBJ2-5; D may be TRBD2 (5 bases). V lost 0 bases to trimming and J lost 3 bases, with 9 bases between them. Germline values: CDR1 SGHRS, CDR2 YFSETQ. The CDR3 is 14 amino acids. The CDR3 region is CASSLALREETQYF. CDR3 DNA: TGCGCCAGCAGCTTGGCCCTGCGGGAAGAGACCCAGTACTTC.

In the case of this clone: Within the sample, other DNA sequences also encode this same CDR3. The genes are TRBV13 and TRBJ1-5, with D tentatively TRBD1 (5 bases). The germline CDR1 and CDR2 sequences are PRHDT and FYEKMQ (reference sequence). The CDR3 consists of 14 residues. The V end lost 2 bases, the J end lost 0 bases, and 5 bases lay between the germline ends. DNA of the CDR3: TGTGCCAGCAGCTTAAGGGGTAGCAATCAGCCCCAGCATTTT. Its translation: CASSLRGSNQPQHF.

The rearrangement uses TRBV7-9 and TRBJ2-1, with 11 bases that match TRBD1. There are 15 residues in the CDR3. Germline loops: CDR1 SEHNR, CDR2 FQNEAQ (reference sequence). Trimming took 5 bases from V and 5 from J; bases not matched to a gene: 5. CDR3 amino acids: CASSPGQGANNEQFF. CDR3 nucleotides: TGTGCCAGCAGCCCCGGACAGGGGGCTAACAATGAGCAGTTCTTC.